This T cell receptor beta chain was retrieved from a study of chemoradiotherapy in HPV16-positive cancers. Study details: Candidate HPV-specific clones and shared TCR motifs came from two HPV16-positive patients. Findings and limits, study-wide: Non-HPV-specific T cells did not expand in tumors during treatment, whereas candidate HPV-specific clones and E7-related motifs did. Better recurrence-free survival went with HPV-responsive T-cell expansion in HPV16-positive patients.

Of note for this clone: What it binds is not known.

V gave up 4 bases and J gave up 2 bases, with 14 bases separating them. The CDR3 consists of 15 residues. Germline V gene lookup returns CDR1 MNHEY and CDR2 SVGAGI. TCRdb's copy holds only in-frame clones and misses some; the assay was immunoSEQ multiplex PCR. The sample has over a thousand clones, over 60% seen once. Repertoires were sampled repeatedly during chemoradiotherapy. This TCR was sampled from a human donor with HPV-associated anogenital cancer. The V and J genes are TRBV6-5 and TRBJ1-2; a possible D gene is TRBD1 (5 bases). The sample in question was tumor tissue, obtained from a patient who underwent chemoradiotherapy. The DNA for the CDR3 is TGTGCCAGCAGTTCACATGGGGGGGACAACTATGGCTACACCTTC. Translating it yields CASSSHGGDNYGYTF.